The T cell receptor (beta chain) described here comes from a study of yellow fever vaccine responses in identical twins. Germline V gives CDR1 SNHLY, CDR2 FYNNEI. The CDR3 is made up of 16 amino acids. Trimming left V 1 base short and J 0 bases short, with 7 bases between. MiXCR, run by TCRdb on the RT-PCR reads, gives a single entry per CDR3 protein. Of under 9,000 distinct CDR3 sequences listed, roughly 84% are singletons. The chain combines TRBV2 with TRBJ2-6, with D possibly being TRBD1 (5 bases). The sample in question was T cells from blood (PBMCs), unsorted or a sorted subset (not recorded which), obtained before or after yellow fever vaccination (not recorded which). This TCR derives from a woman in her late teens or twenties who received the yellow fever vaccine. The CDR3 DNA follows: TGTGCCAGCAGTGAAGGAACAGGCTCTGGGGCCAACGTCCTGACTTTC. Amino acids: CASSEGTGSGANVLTF.